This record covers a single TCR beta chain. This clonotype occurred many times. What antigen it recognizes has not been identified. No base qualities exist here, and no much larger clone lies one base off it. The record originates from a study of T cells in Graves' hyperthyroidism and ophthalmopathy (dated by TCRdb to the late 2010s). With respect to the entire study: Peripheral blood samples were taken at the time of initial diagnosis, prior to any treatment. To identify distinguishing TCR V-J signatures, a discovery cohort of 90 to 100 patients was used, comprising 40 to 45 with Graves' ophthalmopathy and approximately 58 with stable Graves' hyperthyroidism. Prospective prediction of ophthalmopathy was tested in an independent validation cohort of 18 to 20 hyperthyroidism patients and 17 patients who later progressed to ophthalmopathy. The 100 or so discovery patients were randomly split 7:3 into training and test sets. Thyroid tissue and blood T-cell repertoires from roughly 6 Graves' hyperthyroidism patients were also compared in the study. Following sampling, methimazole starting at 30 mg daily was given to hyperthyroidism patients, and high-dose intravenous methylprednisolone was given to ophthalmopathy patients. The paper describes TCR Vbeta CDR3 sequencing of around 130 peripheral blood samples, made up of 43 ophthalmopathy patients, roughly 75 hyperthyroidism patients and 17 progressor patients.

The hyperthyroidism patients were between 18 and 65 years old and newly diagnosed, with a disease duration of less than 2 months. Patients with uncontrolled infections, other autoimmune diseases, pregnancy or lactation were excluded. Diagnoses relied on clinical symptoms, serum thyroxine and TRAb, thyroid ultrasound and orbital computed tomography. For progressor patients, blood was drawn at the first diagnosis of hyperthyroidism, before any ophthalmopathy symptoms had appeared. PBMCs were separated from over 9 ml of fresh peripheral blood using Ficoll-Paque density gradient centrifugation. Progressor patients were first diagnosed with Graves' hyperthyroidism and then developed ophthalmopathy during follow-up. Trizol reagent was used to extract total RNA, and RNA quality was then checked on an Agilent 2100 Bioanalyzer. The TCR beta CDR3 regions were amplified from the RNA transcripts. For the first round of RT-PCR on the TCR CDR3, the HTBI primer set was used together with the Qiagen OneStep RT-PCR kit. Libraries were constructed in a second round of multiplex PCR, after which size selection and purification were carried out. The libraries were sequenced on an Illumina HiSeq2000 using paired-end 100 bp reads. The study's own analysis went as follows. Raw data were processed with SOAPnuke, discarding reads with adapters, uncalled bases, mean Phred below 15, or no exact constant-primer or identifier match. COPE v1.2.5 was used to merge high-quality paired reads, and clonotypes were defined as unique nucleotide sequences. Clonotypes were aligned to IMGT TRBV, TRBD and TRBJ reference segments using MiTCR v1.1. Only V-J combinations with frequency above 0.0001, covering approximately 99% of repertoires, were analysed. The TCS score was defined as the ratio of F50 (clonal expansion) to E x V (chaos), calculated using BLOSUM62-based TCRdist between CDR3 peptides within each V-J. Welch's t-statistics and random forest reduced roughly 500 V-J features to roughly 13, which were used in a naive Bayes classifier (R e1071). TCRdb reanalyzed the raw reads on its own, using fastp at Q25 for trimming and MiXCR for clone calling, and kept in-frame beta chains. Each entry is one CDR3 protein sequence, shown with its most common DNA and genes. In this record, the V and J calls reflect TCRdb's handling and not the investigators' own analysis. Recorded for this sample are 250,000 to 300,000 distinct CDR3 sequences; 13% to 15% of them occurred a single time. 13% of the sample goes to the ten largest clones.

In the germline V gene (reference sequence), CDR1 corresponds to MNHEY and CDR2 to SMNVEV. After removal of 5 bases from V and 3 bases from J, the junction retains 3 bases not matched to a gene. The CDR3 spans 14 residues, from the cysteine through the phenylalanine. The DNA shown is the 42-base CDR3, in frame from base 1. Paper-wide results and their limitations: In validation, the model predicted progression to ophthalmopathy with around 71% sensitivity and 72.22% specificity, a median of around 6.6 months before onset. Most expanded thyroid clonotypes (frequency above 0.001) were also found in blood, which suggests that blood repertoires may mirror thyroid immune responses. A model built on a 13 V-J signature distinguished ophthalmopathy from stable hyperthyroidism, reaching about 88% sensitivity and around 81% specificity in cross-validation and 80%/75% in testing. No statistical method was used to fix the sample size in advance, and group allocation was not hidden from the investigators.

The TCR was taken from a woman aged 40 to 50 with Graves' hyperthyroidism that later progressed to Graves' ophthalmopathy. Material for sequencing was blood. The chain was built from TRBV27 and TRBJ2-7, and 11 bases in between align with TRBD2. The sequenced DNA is TGTGCCAGCAGTCCCACTAGCGGGAGCTACGAGCAGTACTTC. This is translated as CASSPTSGSYEQYF.